The 3 T cell receptor beta chains below come from one sample, sequenced in a study of blood T cell repertoires in COVID-19. Measured with immunoSEQ multiplex PCR; TCRdb has only the in-frame clones, and not every one. The table has 250,000 to 350,000 clones, approximately 91% seen once; the top ten hold approximately 12%. Source material: peripheral blood. The receptor set was obtained from a woman aged 55-70 years with acute or convalescent COVID-19.

The rearrangement uses TRBV7-9 and TRBJ2-3; 9 nucleotides line up with TRBD1. Germline trimming cut 5 bases from V and 1 base from J; bases unmatched to any gene: 1. Germline V gene data show CDR1 as SEHNR and CDR2 as FQNEAQ (reference sequence). The CDR3 runs 14 residues. CDR3 sequence: CASSRDRGTDTQYF. The DNA of the CDR3 is TGTGCCAGCAGCCGGGACAGGGGCACAGATACGCAGTATTTT.

V is TRBV19 and J is TRBJ2-1; 10 bases line up with TRBD1. Germline-derived CDR1 and CDR2 are LNHDA and SQIVND (reference sequence). Trimming removed 5 bases from V and 6 bases from J; junction bases left unmatched: 7. CDR3 length: 15 amino acids. This chain's CDR3 is CASSSGTGVLNEQFF. The CDR3 coding sequence is TGTGCCAGTAGTTCAGGGACAGGGGTCCTCAATGAGCAGTTCTTC. Complete variable domain (other parts from reference TRBV19 and TRBJ2-1): DGGITQSPKYLFRKEGQNVTLSCEQNLNHDAMYWYRQDPGQGLRLIYYSQIVNDFQKGDIAEGYSVSREKKESFPLTVTSAQKNPTAFYLCASSSGTGVLNEQFFGPGTRLTVL.

The chain employs TRBV3-1 (or the pseudogene TRBV3-2) and TRBJ2-7, with 9 positions matching TRBD2. The germline CDR1 and CDR2 sequences are LGHDT and YNNKEL (reference sequence). V was pared by 1 base and J by 0 bases, with 7 bases of the junction left unmatched. The CDR3 length is 17 residues. CDR3: CASSQGRLAGNSYEQYF. The CDR3 DNA follows: TGTGCCAGCAGCCAAGGTCGGCTAGCGGGGAACTCCTACGAGCAGTACTTC.